This T cell receptor beta chain was identified during a study of T cells after yellow fever vaccination (dated by TCRdb to between 2018 and 2021). As for the study more broadly: The SMART-Seq v4 Ultra Low Input RNA kit was used to prepare libraries from fractions with low cell numbers. Blood was drawn at multiple timepoints before and after primary and secondary immunization, with bulk PBMC replicates and cell subsets isolated. Two healthy male donors, one aged 18 to 30 and one aged 30 to 40 years, made up the cohort. To follow T-cell clones before and after primary and booster YFV17D yellow fever vaccination, bulk TCR alpha and beta repertoires were sequenced over time. On the study overall, not on this receptor specifically: The secondary T-cell response was found to be weaker but faster than the primary response, with a peak reached on day 5 rather than on day 15. After the booster, most of the clones that had expanded following primary vaccination were detected again (about 95% of CD4 and roughly 88% of CD8), which suggests that memory was broadly maintained. Computational filtering was required because FACS-sorted repertoires could contain abundant contaminating clonotypes from the bulk population. Because the study included only two donors, the extent to which the findings can be generalized is limited. A small fraction of clonotypes appeared in both the CD4 and CD8 compartments, likely as a result of convergent recombination.

Regarding this clonotype: Its antigen specificity is not known. Within one base of it there is no much larger clone, and no base qualities were kept.

Synthesis of TCR cDNA relied on 5'RACE template switching, a step that introduced a universal primer site along with unique molecular identifiers. Priming for cDNA synthesis came from both the TCR alpha and TCR beta constant segments. Library amplification involved two PCR steps, and the second step added sample barcodes and sequencing adapters. Sequencing of libraries was performed on Illumina HiSeq 2500 (2x100 bp) or NovaSeq (2x150 bp). The source study handled its data this way. MIGEC handled demultiplexing of reads and collapsing into UMI consensus sequences, while MiXCR performed V(D)J alignment. Vaccine-responding clonotypes were defined with edgeR using replicate PBMC samples, requiring FDR below 0.01 and a log2 fold change above 5 up to day 15. Each bulk clonotype was labeled CD4 or CD8 based on which sequenced repertoire, CD4 or CD8, contained the clonotype at higher abundance. TCRdb took the public reads, trimmed them with fastp at Q25, ran MiXCR for clone calling and kept in-frame beta chains. CDR3 protein sequences are deduplicated, and each keeps its most common genes and DNA. V and J calls and clone size were set by TCRdb, not the authors. This sample is represented by hundreds of thousands of distinct CDR3 sequences; approximately 8% of them were singletons. The ten largest clonotypes hold approximately 18% of the sample.

In light of the paper, this sample's treatment or condition label describes: live attenuated yellow fever vaccine strain. At each blood-draw timepoint, two biological replicates of bulk PBMCs were obtained. A standard Ficoll-Paque protocol was used to isolate PBMCs from peripheral blood. RNA was extracted with TriZol from bulk PBMCs, CD4 and CD8 fractions, and dextramer-positive and dextramer-negative fractions. Based on the germline V gene (reference sequence), the CDR1 and CDR2 sequences are SGHNT and YYREEE. Compared with germline, V lacks 4 bases and J lacks 2 bases; bases without a gene match: 4. Reading from cysteine to phenylalanine, the CDR3 counts 15 amino acids. The retained sequence is limited to the CDR3, 45 bases, with the frame set at the first base.

Sequencing was performed on PBMCs, taken approximately 40 days after the first yellow fever vaccination. The receptor was derived from a man aged 18 to 35 who received the YFV17D yellow fever vaccine. The chain joins TRBV5-4 to TRBJ2-3; 10 bases in the junction line up with TRBD2. The nucleotide sequence is given as TGTGCCAGCAGCACCGGGACTAGCGCCACAGATACGCAGTATTTT. It translates to CASSTGTSATDTQYF.